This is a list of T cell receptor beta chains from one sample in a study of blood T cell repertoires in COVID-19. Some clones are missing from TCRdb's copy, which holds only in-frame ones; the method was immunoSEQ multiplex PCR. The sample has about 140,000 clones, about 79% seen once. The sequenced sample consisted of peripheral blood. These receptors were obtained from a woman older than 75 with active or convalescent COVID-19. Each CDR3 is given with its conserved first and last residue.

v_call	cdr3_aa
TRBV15	CATSRDSGVETQYF
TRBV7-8	CASSLAGGPFEQYF
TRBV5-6	CASSRWFGSGGVSYEQYF
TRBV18	CASSGPNEKLFF
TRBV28	CASRTGGVYEQYF
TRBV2	CASTRVGRGSEETQYF
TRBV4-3	CASSSGTGAYEQYF
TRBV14	CATSSWGVAIRNTEAFF
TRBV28	CASLVQGAGSPLHF
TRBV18	CASSLNRGHGEQYF
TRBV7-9	CASSSLPGGTNYGYTF
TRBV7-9	CASSPQNTEAFF
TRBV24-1	CATSETGSNQPQHF
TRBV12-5	CASGFGDDQPQHF
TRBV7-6	CASSKIGGAGSGANVLTF
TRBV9	CASSVGGRKNEKLFF
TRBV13	CASSLIMSSSGGAPIYEQYF
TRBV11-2	CASSQEGIGYTF
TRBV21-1	CASSNTLMEGAMVWAKNIQYF
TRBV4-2	CASSQELIADTQYF
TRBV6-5	CASRDQDRLNTEAFF
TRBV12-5	CASGFTQNQPQHF
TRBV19	CASSIGHLYSNQPQHF
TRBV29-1	CSVSTGASEKLFF
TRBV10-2	CASRTGRLGETQYF
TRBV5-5	CASSGGGYSNQPQHF
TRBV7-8	CASTQGNGNTIYF
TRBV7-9	CASSPADRNTEAFF
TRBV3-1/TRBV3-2	CASSLRVEETQYF
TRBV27	CASIGTGSIEQFF
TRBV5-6	CASSLGTNYEQYF
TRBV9	CASSVAAGWNGYTF
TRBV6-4	CASSSGTGGEKLFF
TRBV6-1	CASSDEGSNYGYTF
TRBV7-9	CASSLAQGGEKLFF
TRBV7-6	CASSLLAGGLGETQYF
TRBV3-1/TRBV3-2	CASSPIGGGGSPLHF
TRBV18	CASSPSSFNSPLHF
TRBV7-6	CASSLLAGVKPNTGELFF
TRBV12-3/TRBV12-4	CASIRRGTQYF
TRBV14	CASSQHRVNSPLHF
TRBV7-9	CASSFTGTNQPQHF
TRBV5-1	CASTYRDKGWDQFF
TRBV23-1	CASSPHSTGTGGAVGYTF
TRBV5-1	CASSLEGFGSAGANVLTF
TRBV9	CASSADDRASHEQYF
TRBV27	CASSPGGVYTEAFF
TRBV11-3	CASSLVVGRGNQPQHF
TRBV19	CASNMAGGETQYF
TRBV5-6	CASSSRGSYNQPQHF
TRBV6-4	CASSDGTTHSTDTQYF
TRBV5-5	CASSTFQTGGSTEAFF
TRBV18	CASSPPSRAAYEQYF
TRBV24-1	CATSGSGGTDTQYF
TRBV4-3	CASSQSSGGVRRQYF
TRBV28	CASSTRGGRGYEQYF
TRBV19	CASSIERLANEQYF